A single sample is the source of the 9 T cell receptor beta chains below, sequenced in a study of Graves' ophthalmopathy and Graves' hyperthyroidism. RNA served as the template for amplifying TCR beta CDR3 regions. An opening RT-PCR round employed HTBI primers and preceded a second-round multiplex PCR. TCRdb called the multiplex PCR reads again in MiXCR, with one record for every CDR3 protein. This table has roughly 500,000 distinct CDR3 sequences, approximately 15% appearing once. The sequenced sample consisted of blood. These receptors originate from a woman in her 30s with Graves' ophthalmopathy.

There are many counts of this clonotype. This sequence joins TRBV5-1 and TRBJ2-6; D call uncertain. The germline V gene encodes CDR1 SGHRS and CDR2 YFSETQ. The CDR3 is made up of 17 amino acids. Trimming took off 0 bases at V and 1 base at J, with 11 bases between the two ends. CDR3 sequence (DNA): TGCGCCAGCAGCTTGGTGCCAGGAAAATCTGGGGCCAACGTCCTGACTTTC. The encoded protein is CASSLVPGKSGANVLTF.

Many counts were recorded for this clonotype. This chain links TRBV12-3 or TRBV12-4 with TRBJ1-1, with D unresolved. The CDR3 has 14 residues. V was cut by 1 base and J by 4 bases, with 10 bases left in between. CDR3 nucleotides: TGTGCCAGCAGTTTAGAGGGATTGCCCACTGAAGCTTTCTTT. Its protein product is CASSLEGLPTEAFF.

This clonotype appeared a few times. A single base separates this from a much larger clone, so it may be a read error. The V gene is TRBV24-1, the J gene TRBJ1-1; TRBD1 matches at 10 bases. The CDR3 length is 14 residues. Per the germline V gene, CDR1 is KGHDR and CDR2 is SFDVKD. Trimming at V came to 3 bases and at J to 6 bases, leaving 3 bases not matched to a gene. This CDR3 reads CATSDLGTGAEAFF. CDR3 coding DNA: TGTGCCACCAGTGATCTCGGGACAGGGGCTGAAGCTTTCTTT.

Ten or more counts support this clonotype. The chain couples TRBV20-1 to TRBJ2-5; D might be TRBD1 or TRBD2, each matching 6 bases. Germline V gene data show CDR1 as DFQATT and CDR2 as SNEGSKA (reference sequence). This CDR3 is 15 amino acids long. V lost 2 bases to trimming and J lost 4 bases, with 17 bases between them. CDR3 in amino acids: CSARKRRGAGETQYF. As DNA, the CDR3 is TGCAGTGCTAGAAAAAGGAGGGGGGCGGGAGAGACCCAGTACTTC.

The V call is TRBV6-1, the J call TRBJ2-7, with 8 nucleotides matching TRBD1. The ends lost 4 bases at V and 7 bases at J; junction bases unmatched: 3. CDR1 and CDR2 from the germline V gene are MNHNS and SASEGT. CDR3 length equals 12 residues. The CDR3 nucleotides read TGTGCCAGCAGTGCCAGGGGGCAAGAGCAGTACTTC. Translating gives CASSARGQEQYF.

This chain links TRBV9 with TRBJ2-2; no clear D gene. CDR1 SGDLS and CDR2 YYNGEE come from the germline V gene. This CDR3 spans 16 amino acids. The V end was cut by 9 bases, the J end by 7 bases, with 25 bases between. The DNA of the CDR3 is TGTGCCACCGCCCCACCCTACCCGTCCTACGGCGGGGAGCTGTTTTTT. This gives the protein CATAPPYPSYGGELFF.

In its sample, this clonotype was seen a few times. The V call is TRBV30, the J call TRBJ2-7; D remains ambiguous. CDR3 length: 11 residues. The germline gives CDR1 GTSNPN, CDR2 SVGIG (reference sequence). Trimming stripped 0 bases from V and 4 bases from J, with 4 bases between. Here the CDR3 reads CAWSVMYEQYF. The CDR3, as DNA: TGTGCCTGGAGTGTCATGTACGAGCAGTACTTC.

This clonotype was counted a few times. The CDR3 protein is CASSQGTGDQPQHF. CDR3 coding DNA: TGTGCCAGCAGCCAAGGGACAGGAGATCAGCCCCAGCATTTT. The J gene is TRBJ1-5, the V gene TRBV3-1, with 7 bases matching TRBD1. With V trimmed by 1 base and J by 5 bases, 2 bases remained unmatched. There are 14 residues in the CDR3. Germline-derived CDR1 and CDR2 are LGHDT and YNNKEL (reference sequence).

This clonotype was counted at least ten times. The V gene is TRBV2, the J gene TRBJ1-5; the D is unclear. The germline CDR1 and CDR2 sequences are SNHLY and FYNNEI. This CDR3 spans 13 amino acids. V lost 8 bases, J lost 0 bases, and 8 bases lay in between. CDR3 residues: CASGPYSNQPQHF. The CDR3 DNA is TGTGCCAGCGGACCTTATAGCAATCAGCCCCAGCATTTT. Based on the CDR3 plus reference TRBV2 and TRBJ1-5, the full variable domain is EPEVTQTPSHQVTQMGQEVILRCVPISNHLYFYWYRQILGQKVEFLVSFYNNEISEKSEIFDDQFSVERPDGSNFTLKIRSTKLEDSAMYFCASGPYSNQPQHFGDGTRLSIL.